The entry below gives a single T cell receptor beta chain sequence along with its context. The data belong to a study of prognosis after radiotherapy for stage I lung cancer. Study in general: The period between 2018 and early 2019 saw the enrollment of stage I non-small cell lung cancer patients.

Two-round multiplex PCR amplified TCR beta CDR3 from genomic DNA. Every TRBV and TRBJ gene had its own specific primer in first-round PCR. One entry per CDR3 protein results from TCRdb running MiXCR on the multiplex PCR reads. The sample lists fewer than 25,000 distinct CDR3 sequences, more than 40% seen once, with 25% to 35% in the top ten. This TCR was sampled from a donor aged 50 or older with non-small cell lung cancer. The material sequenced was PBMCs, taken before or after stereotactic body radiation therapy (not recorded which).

The CDR3 region is CASSLALGVTRDEQFF. CDR3 DNA: TGCGCCAGCAGCTTAGCCTTGGGGGTTACTCGGGATGAGCAGTTCTTC. The chain couples TRBV5-1 to TRBJ2-1; possibly TRBD1 or TRBD2 for D (5 bases each). Germline CDR1 reads SGHRS; CDR2 reads YFSETQ. V gave up 2 bases and J gave up 8 bases, with 20 bases separating them. There are 16 residues in the CDR3.